This T cell receptor (beta chain) was obtained from a study of blood T cell repertoires in COVID-19. As for the study in general: Donors in the United States, Italy and Spain gave samples during acute or convalescent COVID-19. PBMCs, B-cell-depleted T cells, or T cells provided the cDNA or gDNA that made up the material.

Per the authors' pipeline: Researchers report that nucleated cell counts were estimated from reference gene primer amplification. Libraries were prepared by immunoSEQ multiplex PCR; TCRdb keeps only in-frame clonotypes and omits some of them. V, J and clone size derive from that table, while D and trimming were established from the DNA sequence. Counted here are some 300,000 clones, around four fifths occurring once; the ten biggest clones make up around 4.1%. CDR3 length: 13 amino acids. V lost 6 bases to trimming and J lost 8 bases; unmatched junction nucleotides: 9. Germline V CDR1 and CDR2: SQVTM, ANQGSEA.

This chain uses TRBV29-1 with TRBJ2-1; 8 bases map to TRBD2. The material sequenced was peripheral blood. The clonotype originates from a woman in her forties or fifties with active or convalescent COVID-19. The CDR3 coding sequence is TGCAGCGTGACCCCAGCGGGAGCCTATGAGCAGTTCTTC. It specifies CSVTPAGAYEQFF.